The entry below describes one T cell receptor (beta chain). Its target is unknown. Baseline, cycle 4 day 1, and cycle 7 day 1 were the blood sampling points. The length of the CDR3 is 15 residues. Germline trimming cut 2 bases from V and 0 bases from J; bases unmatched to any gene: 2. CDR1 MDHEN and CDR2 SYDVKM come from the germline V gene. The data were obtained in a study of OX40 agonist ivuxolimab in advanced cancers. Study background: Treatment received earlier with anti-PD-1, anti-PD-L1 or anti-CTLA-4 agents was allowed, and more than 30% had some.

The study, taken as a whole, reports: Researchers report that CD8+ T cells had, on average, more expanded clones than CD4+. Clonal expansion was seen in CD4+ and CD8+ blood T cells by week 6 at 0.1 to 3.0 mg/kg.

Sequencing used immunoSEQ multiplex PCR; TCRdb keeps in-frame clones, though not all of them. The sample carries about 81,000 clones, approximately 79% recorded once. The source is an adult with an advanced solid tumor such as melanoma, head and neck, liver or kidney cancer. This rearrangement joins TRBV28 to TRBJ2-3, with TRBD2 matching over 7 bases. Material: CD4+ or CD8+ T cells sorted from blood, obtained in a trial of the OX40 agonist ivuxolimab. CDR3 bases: TGTGCCAGCAGTTTAGGGGGAGGGAGCACAGATACGCAGTATTTT. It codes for CASSLGGGSTDTQYF.